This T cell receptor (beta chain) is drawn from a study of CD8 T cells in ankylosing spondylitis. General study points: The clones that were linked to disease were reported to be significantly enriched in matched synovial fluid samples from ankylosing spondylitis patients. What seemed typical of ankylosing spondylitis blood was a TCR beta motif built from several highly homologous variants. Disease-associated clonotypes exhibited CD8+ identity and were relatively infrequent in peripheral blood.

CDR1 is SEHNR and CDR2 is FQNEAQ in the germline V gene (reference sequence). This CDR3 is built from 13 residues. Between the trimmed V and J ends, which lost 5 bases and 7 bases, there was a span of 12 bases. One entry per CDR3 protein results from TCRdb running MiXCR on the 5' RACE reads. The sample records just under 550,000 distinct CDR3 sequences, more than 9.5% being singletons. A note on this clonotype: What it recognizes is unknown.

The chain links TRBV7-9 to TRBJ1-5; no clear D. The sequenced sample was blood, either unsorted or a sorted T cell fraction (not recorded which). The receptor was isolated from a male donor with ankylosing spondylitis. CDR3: CASSLGQAQPQHF. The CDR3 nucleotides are TGTGCCAGCAGCCTCGGGCAGGCACAGCCCCAGCATTTT.